This T cell receptor (beta chain) was obtained from a study of cytomegalovirus exposure and HLA in healthy donors (dated by TCRdb to the late 2010s). For the wider study: According to an earlier analysis of a few hundred of the donors, 150 million to 200 million T cells yielded approximately 120 million unique TCR beta sequences and around 300 Gb of sequence data. An early release covering roughly 600 HLA-typed donors comprised roughly 300 gigabases of sequencing data and roughly 85 million unique TCR sequences. The genetic ancestry cluster associated with self-reported Caucasian donors included about 84% of the roughly 390 genotyped donors. The study aimed to test whether signatures of past pathogen exposure could be identified by cataloging public T cell receptors. The study used immunosequencing to profile the T cell repertoires of 666 subjects and linked those repertoires to cytomegalovirus serostatus. Besides the first cohort of around 670 subjects, a separate validation cohort made up of 120 different subjects was used. High-throughput TCR immunosequencing, statistical association of individual TCRs with disease status, and machine learning were combined to predict cytomegalovirus infection status. To study patterns of TCR occurrence, a later analysis re-analyzed previously published TCR beta repertoires from 666 donors and added high-resolution HLA genotyping. Rather than drawing on any new phenotypic data, the later analysis identified candidate immune exposures from TCR beta sequences and the way those sequences occurred across donors. An earlier analysis of fewer than 700 of the donors applied high-throughput TCR beta sequencing to assess whether each TCR beta V gene segment acted as functional or pseudogenic. Alongside the repertoire data, information on donor age, sex, ethnicity and CMV serostatus was compiled. A later genetic analysis took genome-wide SNP genotypes for 398 of the 666 donors and used that subset as a discovery cohort. All discovery cohort repertoires had been generated on a single sequencing platform. Class I and class II HLA loci were covered by the typing at four-digit resolution. Typing coverage varied by locus: roughly 629-640 donors for A, B, C, DRB1 and DQB1; roughly 520 for DQA1; more than 600 for DPA1; 400 to 480 for DPB1. Five DR-DQ haplotypes were treated as single units for association and clustering because of strong linkage in the cohort. Among some 400 genotyped donors of the cohort, an average of around 240,000 unique TCR beta nucleotide sequences was sequenced per donor, of which about 18% were non-productive. Paper-wide results and their limitations: Most TCR sequences were observed very rarely across donors, whereas some public TCRs were present in many individuals. In an earlier analysis of fewer than 700 of the donors, most TCR beta V segments appeared in productive rearrangements about 87% or about 30% of the time, broadly matching IMGT annotations. Strong co-occurrence of HLA alleles, especially DR and DQ, made assigning TCR associations to individual alleles difficult. Because counts were too low, roughly 18 rarely observed V segments, including chromosome 9 orphons, were left out of the earlier analysis of a few hundred of the donors. The classifier was reported to diagnose cytomegalovirus status with high specificity and sensitivity in both the original and validation cohorts. In the study, approximately 160 TCR beta chains were listed as associated with cytomegalovirus. For the cohort, immune exposure information was limited to CMV serostatus. Compared with equally common non-associated chains, HLA-associated TCR beta chains in a later analysis were more clonally expanded and had lower generation probabilities. According to a later analysis, parvovirus B19, influenza, CMV and Epstein-Barr virus appeared linked to several top co-occurrence clusters. Because HLA typing was unavailable for some donors at each locus, only the typed subset was used in association tests. It was suggested by the authors that the approach could potentially be generalized to other disease states and immunological phenotypes. According to a later analysis, most CMV-associated TCR beta chains appeared to be HLA-restricted, and the HLA associations seemed to be driven largely by CMV exposure. Sequencing depth was assumed to be roughly uniform across donors in the presence/absence analyses, though that assumption may not hold. A further reported finding was that TCR beta sequences accurately predicted the HLA-A and HLA-B alleles for most subjects in the first cohort. In a later genetic analysis, a missense DCLRE1C variant was associated with V-gene and J-gene trimming of TCR beta chains, and the association was replicated in an independent cohort. A few of the identified cytomegalovirus-associated TCR beta chains were confirmed in vitro to be specific for cytomegalovirus antigens. A later analysis found that TCR association rates varied across HLA loci, with DRB1 alleles showing the most associated TCRs and HLA-C alleles the fewest. A later analysis associated 16,951 TCR beta sequences with specific HLA alleles at a false discovery rate of 0.05. In this cohort, only TCR beta chains were sequenced, and detectable features were limited by the absence of alpha or paired-chain data. Linkage disequilibrium might explain the correlated functional status among segregating V segments, but an unknown experimental factor could not be excluded. The sequencing pipeline was judged likely to have produced a cluster of highly shared sequence variants as a technical artifact. Compared with the roughly 720-donor mean, donors in an Asian-associated ancestry cluster had fewer N-insertions in productive TCRs, according to a later genetic analysis. Some IMGT-functional V segments, including TRBV6-2 and TRBV6-3, could not be distinguished by the 87-base-pair reads and were therefore excluded.

Remarks on this clone: The target of this receptor is not known. One base away there is no much larger clone; base qualities are not given.

The cohort was made up of 666 healthy bone marrow donors. At the time of sampling, every cohort member was nominally healthy, though immune exposures that went unrecorded were likely present. The donor was CMV seronegative and was included in the group of 352 seronegative cohort members. Each donor provided a peripheral blood sample, and peripheral blood mononuclear cells were used for TCR beta sequencing. Genomic DNA was extracted from the blood cell samples with the Qiagen DNeasy Blood Extraction Kit. The protocol used for the library was the immunoSEQ multiplex PCR assay. The multiplex PCR relied on a mix of 60 forward primers for TCR Vbeta segments and 13 reverse primers for TCR Jbeta segments. The CDR3 region of rearranged TCR beta genes was amplified from genomic DNA with a multiplex PCR assay. The Illumina HiSeq System was used to sequence the amplified TCR beta libraries as 87-base-pair reads. In the authors' own workflow: A later analysis counted some 80 million unique TCR beta chains across the 666 repertoires, and roughly 10 million of these chains were shared by at least two donors. Raw reads were error-corrected and collapsed into unique sequences by a nearest-neighbor algorithm in which closely related sequences were merged to remove PCR and sequencing errors. To assign V, D and J gene segments, CDR3 sequences were aligned to IMGT reference sequences. Each retained sequence needed at least a six-nucleotide match to both a V gene segment and a J gene segment. Rearrangements were classified as productive when the CDR3 lacked stop codons and remained in frame with V and J, and all other rearrangements were classified as non-productive. Following IMGT convention, CDR3 was defined as the stretch from the second conserved V-encoded cysteine to the conserved J-encoded phenylalanine. The earlier analysis of about 610 of the donors excluded sequences that lacked an unambiguous match to a single V gene segment. In an earlier analysis of a few hundred of the donors, V segments were called functional above 56.7% productive rearrangements and were called segregating when the between-donor standard deviation exceeded 5%. A statistical classification framework was developed to diagnose cytomegalovirus status using the catalog of TCR beta chain sequences. V and J gene assignment, in a later analysis, came from comparing TCR nucleotide sequences with IMGT/GENE-DB human TR gene sequences. In a later analysis, CDR3 sequences and most-parsimonious VDJ recombination scenarios were assigned using the TCRdist pipeline. In a later analysis, every TCR beta chain was defined by the combination of its CDR3 amino acid sequence and its V-gene family, and reads without a unique V-gene family were dropped. As a way to deal with suspected cross-contamination and a sequencing artifact, a later analysis dropped hundreds of nucleotide sequences that were highly shared and had low generation probability. In a later analysis, a clonal expansion index for each public chain was calculated from normalized within-repertoire ranks of inferred template counts. In a later analysis, generation probabilities were computed with a VDJ recombination model fitted to out-of-frame rearrangements, and the resulting probabilities were checked against IGoR. A later analysis scored TCR-TCR, TCR-HLA and TCR-CMV co-occurrence with hypergeometric tests, applying a repertoire-size bias correction to TCR pairs. In a later analysis, false discovery rates were estimated by permuting HLA or CMV assignments 20 times. A later analysis grouped co-occurring TCRs with DBSCAN, adding TCRdist sequence similarity when clustering within HLA-allele-positive subsets. Co-occurrence clustering excluded repertoires with fewer than 30,000 or more than 120,000 public chains, plus five with anomalous nucleotide sharing. This immuneACCESS table, as held by TCRdb, lists in-frame sequences with V and J called but not all clones. Of the missing ones, under half trace to an unresolved V gene in checked studies; the others have no known cause. V and J calls and clone size are those listed in that table; D and trimming were worked out from the DNA. Within this sample are 100,000 to 150,000 clones, with roughly four fifths of them counted one time only. The ten largest make up 0.95% to 1.5% of the sample.

The germline V gene yields SGHRS for CDR1 and YFSETQ for CDR2. The CDR3 runs 15 amino acids, cysteine and phenylalanine included. Solely the CDR3 DNA is kept, with 45 bases framed from the first base. V is clipped by 7 bases and J by 5 bases, and the sequence between their germline boundaries is 18 bases long. This receptor was identified in a boy aged 10-17 years in good health and CMV-seronegative. In this chain, TRBV5-1 is recombined with TRBJ1-4, and possibly TRBD1, on 5 matching bases. Sequencing used PBMCs. The CDR3 is CASAPLGQPNEKLFF. The base sequence is TGCGCCAGCGCCCCCCTGGGGCAGCCCAATGAAAAACTGTTTTTT.